Sequencing of this TCR beta chain was carried out in a study of blood T cells in healthy people across ages. Study-wide results and limits: The CMV status of each donor remained undetermined, and this could have confounded shifts in expanded clonotypes.

Germline V gene data show CDR1 as SQVTM and CDR2 as ANQGSEA. There are 14 residues in the CDR3. Worth noting for this clonotype: Its antigen is still unknown. At one boundary the junction diverges from the germline segment, which might be a read error.

Per-sample yields of isolated PBMCs were at least 6 million. Primed by a sample-barcoded 5' primer and a J-beta primer mix, a second PCR proceeded for about 6 to 11 cycles. One entry per CDR3 protein results from TCRdb running MiXCR on the 5' RACE reads. This table holds some 930,000 distinct CDR3 sequences, about 27% found once. These same data were also listed under a study on T cells of mothers and their children.

The sample comprised blood. This receptor was identified in a middle-aged woman in good health. This chain joins TRBV29-1 and TRBJ2-1; 7 bases fit TRBD2. The CDR3 DNA reads TGTAGCGTTGAAGGCGGGGGAGCCGGTAGGGAGCAGTTCTTC. As protein: CSVEGGGAGREQFF.